This TCR beta chain was retrieved from a study of post-analysis software for immune sequencing data. Sequencing libraries made from TCR beta cDNA carried unique molecular identifiers. TCRdb itself ran the PCR reads through MiXCR, one entry per CDR3 protein. The sample includes around 700,000 distinct CDR3 sequences, 55% to 70% of them seen just once. Looked up from germline, CDR1 is MNHNY and CDR2 is SVGAGI (reference sequence). The CDR3 runs 16 residues. V lost 8 bases, J lost 1 base, and 5 bases stayed unmatched. As concerns this clonotype: As yet, its antigen is unknown.

Study results and limitations: Significantly decreased normalized Chao1 diversity was recorded for multiple sclerosis patients relative to controls. Five or six TRBV segments, TRBV5-6, TRBV5-1 and TRBV20-1 among them, were found more frequent in patients than controls.

This chain uses TRBV6-6 with TRBJ2-3; 14 bases agree with TRBD2. The TCR was taken from a girl under 10 years old with multiple sclerosis. The specimen sequenced was blood. As DNA, the CDR3 is TGTGCCAGCTCTAAGGGACTAGCGGGGGGCACAGATACGCAGTATTTT. It encodes CASSKGLAGGTDTQYF.